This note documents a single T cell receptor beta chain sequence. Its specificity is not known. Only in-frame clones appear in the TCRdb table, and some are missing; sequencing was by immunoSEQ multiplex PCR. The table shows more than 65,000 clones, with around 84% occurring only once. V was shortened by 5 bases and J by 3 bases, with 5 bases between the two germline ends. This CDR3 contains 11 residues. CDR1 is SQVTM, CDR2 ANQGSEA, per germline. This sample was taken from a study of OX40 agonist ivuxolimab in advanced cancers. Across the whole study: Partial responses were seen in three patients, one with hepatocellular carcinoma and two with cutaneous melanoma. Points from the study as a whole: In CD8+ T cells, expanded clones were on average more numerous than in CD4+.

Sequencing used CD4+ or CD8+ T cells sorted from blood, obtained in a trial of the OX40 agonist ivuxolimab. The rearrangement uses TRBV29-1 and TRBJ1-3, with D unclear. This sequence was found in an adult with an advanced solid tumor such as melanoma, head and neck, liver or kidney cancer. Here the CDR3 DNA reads TGCAGCGTTACTGTTGGAAACACCATATATTTT. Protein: CSVTVGNTIYF.